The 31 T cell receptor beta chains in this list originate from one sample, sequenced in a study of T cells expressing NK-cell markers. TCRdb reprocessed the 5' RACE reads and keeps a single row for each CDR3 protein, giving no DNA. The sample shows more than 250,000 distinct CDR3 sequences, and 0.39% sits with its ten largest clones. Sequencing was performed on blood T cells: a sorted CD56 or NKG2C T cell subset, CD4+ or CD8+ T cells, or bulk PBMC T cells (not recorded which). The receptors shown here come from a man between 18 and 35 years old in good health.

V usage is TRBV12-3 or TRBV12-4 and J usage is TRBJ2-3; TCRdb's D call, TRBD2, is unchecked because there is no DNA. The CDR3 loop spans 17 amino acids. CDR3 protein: CASSLYPRGVHTDTQYF.

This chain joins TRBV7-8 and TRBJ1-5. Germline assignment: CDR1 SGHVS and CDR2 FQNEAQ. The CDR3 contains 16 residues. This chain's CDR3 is CASSSLGVTGNQPQHF.

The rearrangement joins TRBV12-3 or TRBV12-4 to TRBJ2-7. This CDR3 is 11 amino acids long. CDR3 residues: CASRLMFEQYF.

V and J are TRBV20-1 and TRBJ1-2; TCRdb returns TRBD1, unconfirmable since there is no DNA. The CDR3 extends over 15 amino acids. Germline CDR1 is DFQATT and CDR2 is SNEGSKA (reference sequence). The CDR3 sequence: CSARDWWGRGYGYTF.

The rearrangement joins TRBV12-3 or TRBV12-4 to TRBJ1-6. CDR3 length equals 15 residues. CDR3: CASSLVGVNNSPLHF.

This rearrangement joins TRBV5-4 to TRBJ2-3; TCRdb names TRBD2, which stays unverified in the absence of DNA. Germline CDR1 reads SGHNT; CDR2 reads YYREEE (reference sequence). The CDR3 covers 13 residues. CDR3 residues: CASSKGATDTQYF.

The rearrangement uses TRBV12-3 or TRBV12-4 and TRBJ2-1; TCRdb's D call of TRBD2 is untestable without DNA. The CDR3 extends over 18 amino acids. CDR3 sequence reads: CASSFRSGRANSYNEQFF.

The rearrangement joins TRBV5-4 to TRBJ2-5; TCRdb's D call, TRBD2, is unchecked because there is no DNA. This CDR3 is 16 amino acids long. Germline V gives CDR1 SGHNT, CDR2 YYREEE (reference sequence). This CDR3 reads CASSRGGLAGQETQYF.

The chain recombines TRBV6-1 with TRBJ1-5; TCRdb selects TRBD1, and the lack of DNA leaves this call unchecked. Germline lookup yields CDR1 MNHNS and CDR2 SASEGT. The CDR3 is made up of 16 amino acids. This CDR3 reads CASQAIRTGRYQPQHF.

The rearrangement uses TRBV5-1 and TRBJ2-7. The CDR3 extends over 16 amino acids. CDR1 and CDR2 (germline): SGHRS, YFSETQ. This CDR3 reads CASSLEPSGRSYEQYF.

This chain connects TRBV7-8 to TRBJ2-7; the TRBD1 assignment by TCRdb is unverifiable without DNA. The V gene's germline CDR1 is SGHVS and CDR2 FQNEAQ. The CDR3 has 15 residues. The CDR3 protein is CAGGPGTGGGYEQYF.

The CDR3 loop reads CASSLRARGTNEQFF. The chain is built from TRBV4-3 and TRBJ2-1. Per germline, CDR1 LGHNA and CDR2 YSLEER. The CDR3 is made up of 15 amino acids.

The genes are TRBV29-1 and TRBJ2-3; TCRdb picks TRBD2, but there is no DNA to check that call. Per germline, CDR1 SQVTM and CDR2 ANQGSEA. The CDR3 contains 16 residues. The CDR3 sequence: CSVTNLQRHHTDTQYF.

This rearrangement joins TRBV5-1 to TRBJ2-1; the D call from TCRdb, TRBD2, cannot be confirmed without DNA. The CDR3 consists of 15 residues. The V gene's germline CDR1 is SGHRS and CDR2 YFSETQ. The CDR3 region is CASSYPSGLYNEQFF. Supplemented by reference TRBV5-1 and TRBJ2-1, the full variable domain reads KAGVTQTPRYLIKTRGQQVTLSCSPISGHRSVSWYQQTPGQGLQFLFEYFSETQRNKGNFPGRFSGRQFSNSRSEMNVSTLELGDSALYLCASSYPSGLYNEQFFGPGTRLTVL.

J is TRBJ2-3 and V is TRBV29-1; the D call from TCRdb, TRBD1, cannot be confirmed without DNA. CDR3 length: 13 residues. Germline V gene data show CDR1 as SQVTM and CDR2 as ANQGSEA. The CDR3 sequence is CSTRDRQVDTQYF.

The CDR3 sequence: CASSLGGRLGYTF. The chain joins TRBV7-2 to TRBJ1-2; the D call from TCRdb, TRBD1, cannot be confirmed without DNA. This CDR3 contains 13 residues. Germline V gene sequence: CDR1 SGHTA, CDR2 FQGNSA.

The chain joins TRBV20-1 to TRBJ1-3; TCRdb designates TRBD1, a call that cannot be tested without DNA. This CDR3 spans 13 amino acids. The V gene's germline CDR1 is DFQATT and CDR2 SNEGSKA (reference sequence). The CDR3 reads CSAAGVSGNTIYF.

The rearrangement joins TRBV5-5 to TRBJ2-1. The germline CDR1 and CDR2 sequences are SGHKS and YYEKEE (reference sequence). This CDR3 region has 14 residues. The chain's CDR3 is CASSLVPVIIEQFF.

CDR3: CSVTRPRQGLGLAKNIQYF. This chain connects TRBV29-1 to TRBJ2-4; TCRdb reports TRBD1, a call that lacks DNA to check it against. Per germline, CDR1 SQVTM and CDR2 ANQGSEA. This CDR3 has 19 amino acids.

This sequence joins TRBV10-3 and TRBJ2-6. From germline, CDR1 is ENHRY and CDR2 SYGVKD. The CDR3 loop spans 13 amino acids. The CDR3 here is CAISVMGDNVLTF.

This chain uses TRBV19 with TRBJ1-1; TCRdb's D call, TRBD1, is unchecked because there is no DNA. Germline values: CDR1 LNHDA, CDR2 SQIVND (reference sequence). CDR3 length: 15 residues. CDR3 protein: CASSEDMYRDTEAFF. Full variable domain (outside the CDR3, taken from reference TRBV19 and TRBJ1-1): DGGITQSPKYLFRKEGQNVTLSCEQNLNHDAMYWYRQDPGQGLRLIYYSQIVNDFQKGDIAEGYSVSREKKESFPLTVTSAQKNPTAFYLCASSEDMYRDTEAFFGQGTRLTVV.

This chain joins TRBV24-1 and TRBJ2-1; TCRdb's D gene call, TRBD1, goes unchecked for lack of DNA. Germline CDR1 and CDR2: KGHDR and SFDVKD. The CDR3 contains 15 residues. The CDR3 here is CATSAGTGVGNEQFF.

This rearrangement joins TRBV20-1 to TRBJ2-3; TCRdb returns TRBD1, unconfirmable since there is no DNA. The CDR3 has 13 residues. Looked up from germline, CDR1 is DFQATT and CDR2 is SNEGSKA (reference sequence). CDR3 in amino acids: CSARTGGSDTQYF.

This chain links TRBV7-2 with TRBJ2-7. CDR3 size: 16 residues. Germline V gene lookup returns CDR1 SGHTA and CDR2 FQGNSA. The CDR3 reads CASSLSGGPDAYEQYF. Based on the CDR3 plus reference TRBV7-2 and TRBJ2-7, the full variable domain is GAGVSQSPSNKVTEKGKDVELRCDPISGHTALYWYRQSLGQGLEFLIYFQGNSAPDKSGLPSDRFSAERTGGSVSTLTIQRTQQEDSAVYLCASSLSGGPDAYEQYFGPGTRLTVT.

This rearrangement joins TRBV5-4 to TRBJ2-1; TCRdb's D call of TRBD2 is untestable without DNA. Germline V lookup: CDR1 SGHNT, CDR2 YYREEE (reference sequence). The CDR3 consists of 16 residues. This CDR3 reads CASSSPRAGGYNEQFF.

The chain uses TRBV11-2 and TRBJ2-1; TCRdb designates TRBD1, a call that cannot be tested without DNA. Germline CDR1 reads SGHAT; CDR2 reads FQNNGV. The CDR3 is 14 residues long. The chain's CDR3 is CASSPLGRDHEQFF.

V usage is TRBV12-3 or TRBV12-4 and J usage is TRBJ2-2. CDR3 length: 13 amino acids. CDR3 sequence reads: CASIAENTGELFF.

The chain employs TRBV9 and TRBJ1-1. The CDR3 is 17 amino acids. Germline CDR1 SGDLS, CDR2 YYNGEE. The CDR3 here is CASSVDGPGGINTEAFF.

This CDR3 is CASTPGPPTEAFF. The V gene is TRBV12-3 or TRBV12-4, the J gene TRBJ1-1; TCRdb reports TRBD1, a call that lacks DNA to check it against. The CDR3 spans 13 residues.

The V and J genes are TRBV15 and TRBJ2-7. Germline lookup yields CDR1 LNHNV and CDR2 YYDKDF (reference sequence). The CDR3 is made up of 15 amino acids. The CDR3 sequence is CATSRDSQRSYEQYF.

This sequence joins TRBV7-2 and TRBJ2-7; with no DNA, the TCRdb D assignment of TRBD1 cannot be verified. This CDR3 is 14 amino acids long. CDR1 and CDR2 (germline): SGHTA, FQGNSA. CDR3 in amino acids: CASSLSHPPYEQYF.